Presented here are 6 T cell receptor beta chains from one specimen sequenced in a study of blood T cell repertoires in COVID-19. Generated by immunoSEQ multiplex PCR, the TCRdb table keeps only in-frame clones and is missing some. The table shows some 200,000 clones, with more than 75% occurring only once. The sequencing sample was made of peripheral blood. The receptors here all came from a man in his fifties or sixties with acute or convalescent COVID-19.

The rearrangement uses TRBV2 and TRBJ1-4; 9 nucleotides align to TRBD1. CDR3 length: 15 residues. Germline CDR1 is SNHLY and CDR2 is FYNNEI. V dropped 5 bases and J dropped 6; count of bases not matched to a gene: 7. CDR3: CASSLSRQGDEKLFF. The CDR3 bases are TGTGCCAGCAGTTTGAGCAGACAGGGGGATGAAAAACTGTTTTTT.

This chain uses TRBV19 with TRBJ1-1, with D hard to call. The CDR3 has 13 amino acids. Germline CDR1 LNHDA, CDR2 SQIVND (reference sequence). V lost 7 bases and J 1 base, leaving 10 bases between the germline ends. CDR3 sequence (DNA): TGTGCCAGTATCCCGGGAGAGAACACTGAAGCTTTCTTT. Amino acids: CASIPGENTEAFF.

J is TRBJ1-6 and V is TRBV7-2; no clear D. The ends were cut back, 5 bases at V and 7 bases at J, with 12 bases in the middle. CDR3 length: 14 residues. Germline V gene lookup returns CDR1 SGHTA and CDR2 FQGNSA. CDR3: CASSMRERNSPLHF. The DNA of the CDR3 is TGTGCCAGCAGCATGCGGGAACGAAATTCACCCCTCCACTTT.

This chain joins TRBV3-1 (or the pseudogene TRBV3-2) and TRBJ2-2, with TRBD1 matching over 10 bases. CDR1 and CDR2 from the germline V gene are LGHDT and YNNKEL (reference sequence). There are 14 residues in the CDR3. The trim removed 5 bases at V and 6 bases at J, leaving 3 bases unmatched. CDR3 amino acids: CASSSTGGAGELFF. The DNA for the CDR3 is TGTGCCAGCAGCTCGACAGGGGGCGCCGGGGAGCTGTTTTTT.

The CDR3 DNA sequence: TGTGCCAGCAGGACACCGTTGGACTATGGCTACACCTTC. This encodes CASRTPLDYGYTF. The V gene is TRBV28, the J gene TRBJ1-2; D ambiguous. CDR1 MDHEN and CDR2 SYDVKM come from the germline V gene. This CDR3 region has 13 residues. Trimming pared 6 bases from V and 3 bases from J, leaving 11 bases between.

The genes are TRBV12-2 and TRBJ2-5; the table's D gene call, TRBD1, was not cross checked with the DNA. TRBV12-2 is deemed a pseudogene. CDR3 size: 17 residues. CDR3: CASRPGDPDRALETQYF. DNA of the CDR3: TGTGCAAGTCGCCCCGGAGACCCTGACAGGGCGTTAGAGACCCAGTACTTC.